The rows below give T cell receptor beta chains drawn from one sample of a study of prognosis after radiotherapy for stage I lung cancer. TCRdb reprocessed the multiplex PCR reads via MiXCR and lists one record per CDR3 protein. The sample includes around 26,000 distinct CDR3 sequences, around 45% seen only once; the top ten take just under 15%. The starting material was PBMCs, obtained before or after stereotactic body radiation therapy (not recorded which). The receptors originated from a donor over 45 with non-small cell lung cancer. Both conserved end residues are part of each CDR3. The D gene is left open where the match is weak. Expanded clones are given a class, and other clones once, few, many or no size at all.

-	TRBV7-3	TRBJ1-2	-	CASSQRVGTGGYIF	TGTGCCAGCAGCCAAAGAGTGGGAACGGGGGGCTACATCTTC
many	TRBV6-4	TRBJ2-1	TRBD2	CASSPARLANYNEQFF	TGTGCCAGCAGCCCAGCCAGACTAGCGAACTACAATGAGCAGTTCTTC
once	TRBV7-2	TRBJ1-2	TRBD1	CASSSQGADYGYTF	TGTGCCAGCAGCTCACAGGGGGCGGACTATGGCTACACCTTC
many	TRBV5-1	TRBJ2-3	-	CASSLASGSTDTQYF	TGCGCCAGCAGCTTGGCCAGTGGGAGCACAGATACGCAGTATTTT
once	TRBV12-5	TRBJ1-1	-	CASGSYKPGGANTEDFF	TGTGCTAGTGGTTCTTACAAACCGGGGGGAGCGAACACTGAAGATTTCTTT
medium-sized	TRBV20-1	TRBJ1-6	-	CSANEGSSYNSPLHF	TGCAGTGCAAACGAAGGTAGCTCCTATAATTCACCCCTCCACTTT
many	TRBV6-1	TRBJ2-7	-	CASSSGQGTYEQYF	TGTGCCAGCAGCTCCGGCCAGGGAACCTACGAGCAGTACTTC
many	TRBV11-2	TRBJ2-3	-	CASSKGWDTQYF	TGTGCCAGCAGCAAGGGGTGGGATACGCAGTATTTT
-	TRBV20-1	TRBJ1-2	-	CSSPTGNYGYTF	TGCAGTTCCCCGACAGGTAACTATGGCTACACCTTC
few	TRBV10-3	TRBJ2-3	TRBD2	CAIKGASGVAQGGTQYF	TGTGCCATCAAGGGGGCTAGCGGGGTCGCTCAGGGAGGTACGCAGTATTTT
many	TRBV7-3	TRBJ1-2	TRBD1	CASSLNPGTGGALHGYTF	TGTGCCAGCAGCTTAAACCCTGGGACAGGGGGCGCGTTGCATGGCTACACCTTC
few	TRBV29-1	TRBJ1-2	-	CSVVAYDYGYTF	TGCAGCGTTGTTGCTTACGACTATGGCTACACCTTC
-	TRBV20-1	TRBJ2-1	-	CSASKNAATYNEQFF	TGCAGTGCTTCCAAAAACGCGGCAACATACAATGAGCAGTTCTTC
-	TRBV7-9	TRBJ1-6	-	CASSLQRDDSPLHF	TGTGCCAGCAGCTTACAGAGGGATGATTCACCCCTCCACTTT
many	TRBV19	TRBJ1-2	-	CASSIRPETNYGYTF	TGTGCCAGTAGTATACGGCCAGAAACTAACTATGGCTACACCTTC
-	TRBV12-3/TRBV12-4	TRBJ2-1	TRBD2	CASSSPWTSGSNNEQFF	TGTGCCAGCAGTTCACCCTGGACTAGCGGGAGTAACAATGAGCAGTTCTTC
few	TRBV6-1	TRBJ1-6	-	CASSYSCRVGNSPLHF	TGTGCCAGCAGCTACTCATGCAGGGTGGGGAATTCACCCCTCCACTTT
-	TRBV5-1	TRBJ2-1	TRBD2	CASRPGGNEGNEQFF	TGCGCCAGCAGACCCGGGGGGAATGAAGGGAATGAGCAGTTCTTC
-	TRBV6-1	TRBJ2-7	TRBD1	CASSTSGGAGYEQYF	TGTGCCAGCAGTACTTCAGGGGGCGCGGGCTACGAGCAGTACTTC
many	TRBV5-8	TRBJ1-4	-	CASSPRGVGADEKLFF	TGTGCCAGCAGCCCGCGAGGGGTAGGGGCAGATGAAAAACTGTTTTTT
many	TRBV20-1	TRBJ1-2	TRBD1	CSARDRAGGDYGYTF	TGCAGTGCTAGAGATCGAGCAGGGGGCGACTATGGCTACACCTTC
-	TRBV6-1	TRBJ1-2	-	CASLQGSNYGYTF	TGTGCCAGTCTACAGGGTTCCAACTATGGCTACACCTTC
many	TRBV19	TRBJ2-5	-	CASSDLIVQETQYF	TGTGCCAGTAGTGATCTGATAGTACAAGAGACCCAGTACTTC
-	TRBV28	TRBJ2-7	-	CSSTPPGGPEQYF	TGTTCCAGCACCCCTCCTGGTGGGCCTGAGCAGTACTTC
many	TRBV2	TRBJ2-2	TRBD2	CASGGLGANTGELFF	TGTGCCAGCGGGGGACTAGGAGCGAACACCGGGGAGCTGTTTTTT
medium-sized	TRBV12-3/TRBV12-4	TRBJ1-1	-	CASSFQGGGTEAFF	TGTGCCAGCAGTTTTCAGGGCGGGGGCACTGAAGCTTTCTTT
medium-sized	TRBV27	TRBJ2-7	-	CASSLLSEAYEQYF	TGTGCCAGCAGTCTGCTAAGCGAGGCCTACGAGCAGTACTTC
many	TRBV3-1	TRBJ2-3	-	CASSQAGAGDTQYF	TGTGCCAGCAGCCAAGCGGGAGCGGGAGATACGCAGTATTTT
-	TRBV27	TRBJ2-7	-	CASSSSLGVDEQYF	TGTGCCAGCAGTTCCTCCCTGGGAGTCGACGAGCAGTACTTC
-	TRBV2	TRBJ2-3	-	CSSELGVTTDMQYF	TGTTCCAGCGAGTTGGGTGTCACCACAGATATGCAGTATTTT
-	TRBV6-1	TRBJ2-5	-	CASSPGSHQETQYF	TGTGCCAGCAGTCCAGGGTCCCACCAAGAGACCCAGTACTTC
many	TRBV5-1	TRBJ2-3	TRBD1	CASSLVGRGRTDTQYF	TGCGCCAGCAGCTTGGTGGGCAGGGGGCGCACAGATACGCAGTATTTT
medium-sized	TRBV19	TRBJ1-6	-	CASSIGATYSPLHF	TGTGCCAGTAGTATTGGGGCCACCTATTCACCCCTCCACTTT
-	TRBV24-1	TRBJ2-5	-	CATSYSQDGRETQYF	TGTGCCACCAGTTATTCTCAGGACGGTCGGGAGACCCAGTACTTC
many	TRBV4-2	TRBJ2-3	TRBD2	CASSHISGSTDTQYF	TGTGCCAGCAGCCATATTAGCGGGAGTACAGATACGCAGTATTTT
-	TRBV20-1	TRBJ1-1	-	CSARGVGGEAFF	TGCAGTGCTAGAGGAGTGGGTGGTGAAGCTTTCTTT
-	TRBV20-1	TRBJ2-2	TRBD1	CSASSTTWTGRGAGELFF	TGCAGTGCTAGTTCCACTACCTGGACAGGGCGGGGAGCCGGGGAGCTGTTTTTT
-	TRBV13	TRBJ2-2	-	CASSFKGNTGELFF	TGTGCCAGCAGCTTTAAGGGGAACACCGGGGAGCTGTTTTTT
many	TRBV6-2/TRBV6-3	TRBJ2-3	TRBD1	CASSYPGQRDTQYF	TGTGCCAGCAGTTACCCGGGACAGAGAGATACGCAGTATTTT
-	TRBV12-3/TRBV12-4	TRBJ1-2	TRBD1	CASSWTGLHSGYTF	TGTGCCAGCAGTTGGACAGGGCTTCACTCTGGCTACACCTTC
-	TRBV5-1	TRBJ1-3	-	CASSRGDPSSGNTIYF	TGCGCCAGCAGTCGCGGGGACCCGAGCTCTGGAAACACCATATATTTT
many	TRBV7-2	TRBJ1-1	TRBD1	CASSTGRQGPTEAFF	TGTGCCAGCAGCACAGGTAGACAGGGTCCCACTGAAGCTTTCTTT
many	TRBV3-1	TRBJ2-1	TRBD2	CASSGQGTSLNEQFF	TGTGCCAGCAGCGGGCAGGGGACTAGCCTTAATGAGCAGTTCTTC
-	TRBV11-2	TRBJ1-6	-	CASSLTMASNSPLHF	TGTGCCAGCAGCCTAACTATGGCTAGTAATTCACCCCTCCACTTT
medium-sized	TRBV5-1	TRBJ1-1	-	CASLPDPGVNTEAFF	TGCGCCAGCTTACCCGACCCTGGGGTGAACACTGAAGCTTTCTTT
many	TRBV6-1	TRBJ1-3	-	CASSRDQNSGNTIYF	TGTGCCAGCAGCCGAGACCAAAACTCTGGAAACACCATATATTTT
-	TRBV6-1	TRBJ2-1	-	CARGGSRSRNEQFF	TGTGCCAGAGGGGGTTCCAGATCAAGAAATGAGCAGTTCTTC
medium-sized	TRBV10-2	TRBJ2-7	-	CASRGRQNYEQYF	TGCGCCAGCAGGGGGCGCCAGAACTACGAGCAGTACTTC
few	TRBV7-6	TRBJ1-2	-	CASSPGGYYGYTF	TGTGCCAGCAGCCCCGGAGGTTACTATGGCTACACCTTC
-	TRBV12-3/TRBV12-4	TRBJ2-1	-	CASTLGHPGPRGNEQFF	TGTGCCAGCACCCTGGGACATCCTGGCCCAAGGGGCAATGAGCAGTTCTTC
medium-sized	TRBV12-3/TRBV12-4	TRBJ2-3	-	CASSLGGDTQYF	TGTGCCAGCAGTTTAGGCGGAGATACGCAGTATTTT
many	TRBV4-1	TRBJ2-3	-	CASSQPGARGSTDTQYF	TGCGCCAGCAGCCAGCCGGGAGCCCGGGGTAGCACAGATACGCAGTATTTT
-	TRBV19	TRBJ1-2	-	CASSIEARLYGYTF	TGTGCCAGTAGTATAGAGGCAAGGTTGTATGGCTACACCTTC
-	TRBV6-2/TRBV6-3	TRBJ2-1	-	CASSYPGPAGTNEQFF	TGTGCCAGCAGCTATCCGGGTCCCGCGGGGACTAATGAGCAGTTCTTC
medium-sized	TRBV7-3	TRBJ2-2	-	CASSLGTNTGELFF	TGTGCCAGCAGCCTGGGAACAAACACCGGGGAGCTGTTTTTT
-	TRBV4-1	TRBJ2-1	TRBD1	CASSQTVTGGDEHFF	TGCGCCAGCAGCCAAACCGTGACAGGGGGCGATGAGCATTTCTTC
-	TRBV7-2	TRBJ2-7	-	CASSLSPETGLENEQYF	TGTGCCAGCAGCTTATCCCCTGAAACAGGGCTAGAAAACGAGCAGTACTTC
many	TRBV2	TRBJ1-2	TRBD1	CASRDTGVANYGYTF	TGTGCCAGCAGGGATACAGGGGTAGCTAACTATGGCTACACCTTC
many	TRBV18	TRBJ2-2	-	CASSNQGTGELFF	TGTGCCAGCTCTAACCAGGGCACCGGGGAGCTGTTTTTT
medium-sized	TRBV12-3/TRBV12-4	TRBJ1-5	-	CASSYGAGNQPQHF	TGTGCCAGCAGTTATGGGGCGGGCAATCAGCCCCAGCATTTT